This TCR beta chain was profiled in a study of cytomegalovirus exposure and HLA in healthy donors. This clone has just a few counts. A multiplex PCR was run with 60 Vbeta primers and 13 Jbeta primers. The method was immunoSEQ multiplex PCR; TCRdb's version includes in-frame clones alone and lacks a portion of them. The sample records about 59,000 clones, around 80% being singletons. The TCR originated in a woman between 35 and 50 years old in good health and CMV-seronegative. Sequencing input: PBMCs.

The CDR3 loop reads CSVRHRDNEKLFF. In DNA form, the CDR3 reads TGCAGCGTTCGGCACAGAGATAATGAAAAACTGTTTTTT. J is TRBJ1-4 and V is TRBV29-1; unclear D gene. The V and J ends lost 5 bases and 4 bases respectively, with 11 bases between them. CDR1 is SQVTM, CDR2 ANQGSEA, per germline. CDR3 length: 13 amino acids.